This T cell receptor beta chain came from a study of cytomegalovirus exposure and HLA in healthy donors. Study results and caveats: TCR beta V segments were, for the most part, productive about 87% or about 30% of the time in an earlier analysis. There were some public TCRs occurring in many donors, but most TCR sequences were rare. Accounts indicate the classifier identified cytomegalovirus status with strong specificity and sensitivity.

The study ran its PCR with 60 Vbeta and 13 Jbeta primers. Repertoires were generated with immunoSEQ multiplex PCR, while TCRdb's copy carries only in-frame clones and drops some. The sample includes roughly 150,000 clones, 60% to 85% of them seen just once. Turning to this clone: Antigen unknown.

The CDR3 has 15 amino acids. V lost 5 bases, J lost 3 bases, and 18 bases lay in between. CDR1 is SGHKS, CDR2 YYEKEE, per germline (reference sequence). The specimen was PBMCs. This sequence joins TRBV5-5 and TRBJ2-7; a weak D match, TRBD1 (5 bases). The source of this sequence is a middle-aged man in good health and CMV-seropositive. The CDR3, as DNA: TGTGCCAGCAGACGTGACAGTTCAGGGAACTACGAGCAGTACTTC. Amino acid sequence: CASRRDSSGNYEQYF.